This entry lists 13 T cell receptor beta chains sequenced from one sample in a study of T cell responses to AZD1222 COVID-19 vaccine. Some clones are missing from TCRdb's copy, which holds only in-frame ones; the method was immunoSEQ multiplex PCR. The sample has roughly 150,000 clones; approximately 88% are singletons. The specimen was peripheral blood, collected on day 0 of MenACWY control vaccination. Every receptor here comes from an adult in good health.

The V gene is TRBV18, the J gene TRBJ2-7, with D perhaps given as TRBD1 or TRBD2 (7 bases each). With 0 bases removed from V and 7 bases from J, the gap between germline ends came to 13 bases. The CDR3 length is 14 residues. CDR1 and CDR2 from the germline V gene are KGHSH and LQKENI. The chain's CDR3 is CASSPPGRGGEQYF. In DNA form, the CDR3 reads TGTGCCAGCTCACCACCAGGCAGGGGGGGTGAGCAGTACTTC.

The rearrangement links TRBV3-1 (or the pseudogene TRBV3-2) to TRBJ2-7; D is perhaps TRBD1 (6 bases). Germline CDR1 is LGHDT and CDR2 is YNNKEL (reference sequence). The CDR3 is made up of 14 amino acids. V was trimmed by 7 bases and J by 2 bases, leaving 15 bases between them. The CDR3 DNA reads as TGTGCCAGCACCCTAGACAGGCCCCCCTACGAGCAGTACTTC. Protein: CASTLDRPPYEQYF.

This rearrangement joins TRBV7-2 to TRBJ2-3; 7 bases fit TRBD2. The CDR3 contains 15 residues. After removal of 4 bases from V and 6 bases from J, the junction contained 10 bases not matched to a gene. The germline V gene encodes CDR1 SGHTA and CDR2 FQGNSA. CDR3 loop: CASSWGGDVSDTQYF. The CDR3 nucleotides are TGTGCCAGCAGCTGGGGGGGAGACGTGAGTGATACGCAGTATTTT.

This clone was detected a few times. The rearrangement uses TRBV2 and TRBJ1-5; D is perhaps TRBD1 (5 bases). The CDR3 sequence is 14 residues long. Germline V CDR1 and CDR2: SNHLY, FYNNEI. V was pared by 3 bases and J by 0 bases, with 6 bases between. The chain's CDR3 is CASSEGGSNQPQHF. As DNA, the CDR3 is TGTGCCAGCAGTGAGGGGGGTAGCAATCAGCCCCAGCATTTT.

The chain links TRBV19 to TRBJ2-1, with D possibly matching TRBD2 (7 bases). Per germline, CDR1 LNHDA and CDR2 SQIVND (reference sequence). The CDR3 runs 17 residues. Trimming stripped 7 bases from V and 4 bases from J, with 23 bases between. In DNA form, the CDR3 reads TGTGCCAGTACCCATACGCCGAGGGGGGGCGCTTACAATGAGCAGTTCTTC. Amino acid sequence: CASTHTPRGGAYNEQFF.

J is TRBJ1-1 and V is TRBV11-3, with TRBD1 as a possible D gene (6 bases). This CDR3 has 16 residues. V lost 5 bases and J lost 3, with 19 bases in between. The germline CDR1 and CDR2 sequences are SGHNT and YENEEA. The DNA for the CDR3 is TGTGCCAGCAGCGGTCGGCGGGGGGGGCAGTACACTGAAGCTTTCTTT. Amino acids: CASSGRRGGQYTEAFF.

The chain recombines TRBV19 with TRBJ1-3; D not certain. With 4 bases removed from V and 2 bases from J, the gap between germline ends came to 6 bases. There are 13 residues in the CDR3. Per the germline V gene, CDR1 is LNHDA and CDR2 is SQIVND (reference sequence). The CDR3 bases are TGTGCCAGTAGTACTAAGGCTGGAAACACCATATATTTT. The encoded protein is CASSTKAGNTIYF. The full variable domain, its missing parts supplied by reference TRBV19 and TRBJ1-3, is DGGITQSPKYLFRKEGQNVTLSCEQNLNHDAMYWYRQDPGQGLRLIYYSQIVNDFQKGDIAEGYSVSREKKESFPLTVTSAQKNPTAFYLCASSTKAGNTIYFGEGSWLTVV.

This chain connects TRBV7-2 to TRBJ2-7, with a possible D match to TRBD2 (6 bases). V was clipped by 0 bases and J by 9 bases, with 15 bases between them. Germline V gene lookup returns CDR1 SGHTA and CDR2 FQGNSA. The CDR3 is made up of 14 amino acids. This CDR3 reads CASSLARDAGTQYF. The CDR3 bases are TGTGCCAGCAGCTTAGCGAGAGACGCGGGGACGCAGTACTTC.

V is TRBV6-5 and J is TRBJ2-5; a possible D gene is TRBD2 (6 bases). CDR1 and CDR2 from the germline V gene are MNHEY and SVGAGI. Trimming removed 0 bases from V and 3 bases from J, with 8 bases in between. CDR3 length: 14 amino acids. This chain's CDR3 is CASSYSWGEETQYF. The CDR3, as DNA: TGTGCCAGCAGTTACTCGTGGGGGGAAGAGACCCAGTACTTC.

This chain links TRBV19 with TRBJ1-1, with D maybe TRBD1 (5 bases). Germline CDR1 reads LNHDA; CDR2 reads SQIVND (reference sequence). The CDR3 has 13 amino acids. V was trimmed by 9 bases and J by 1 base, leaving 12 bases between them. The CDR3 is CASMSQGNTEAFF. Here the CDR3 DNA reads TGTGCCAGCATGTCCCAGGGGAACACTGAAGCTTTCTTT.

The genes are TRBV9 and TRBJ1-2; maybe TRBD1 (6 bases). CDR3 length: 13 residues. V lost 3 bases, J lost 7 bases, and 13 bases lay in between. Looked up from germline, CDR1 is SGDLS and CDR2 is YYNGEE. CDR3 region: CASSDGGAGGYTF. The CDR3 DNA sequence: TGTGCCAGCAGCGACGGGGGGGCCGGTGGCTACACCTTC.

This rearrangement joins TRBV7-9 to TRBJ2-1, with a possible D match to TRBD1 (6 bases). CDR3 size: 13 residues. In germline, CDR1 is SEHNR, CDR2 FQNEAQ (reference sequence). The V end lost 5 bases, the J end lost 7 bases, and 12 bases lay between the germline ends. The CDR3 DNA reads as TGTGCCAGCAGCGAACAGGGATGGAATGAGCAGTTCTTC. This codes for CASSEQGWNEQFF.

V usage is TRBV11-2 and J usage is TRBJ2-7, with a weak D call TRBD2 (5 bases). There are 13 residues in the CDR3. Germline V gene lookup returns CDR1 SGHAT and CDR2 FQNNGV. The V and J ends lost 6 bases and 6 bases respectively, with 15 bases between them. CDR3 DNA: TGTGCCAGCAGGTCGGGCCTTCGGGGCGAGCAGTACTTC. It is translated as CASRSGLRGEQYF. The full variable domain, its missing parts supplied by reference TRBV11-2 and TRBJ2-7, is EAGVAQSPRYKIIEKRQSVAFWCNPISGHATLYWYQQILGQGPKLLIQFQNNGVVDDSQLPKDRFSAERLKGVDSTLKIQPAKLEDSAVYLCASRSGLRGEQYFGPGTRLTVT.